The 23 T cell receptor beta chains in this list originate from one sample, sequenced in a study of T cell responses to AZD1222 COVID-19 vaccine. Assay used: immunoSEQ multiplex PCR; TCRdb lists only in-frame clones, some missing. Of about 160,000 clones in the sample, around 90% were seen once. Sequencing used peripheral blood, obtained 28 days after the second AZD1222 dose. The source is an adult who received the AZD1222 COVID-19 vaccine.

The rearrangement joins TRBV7-2 to TRBJ2-3, with TRBD2 identical over 7 bases. Germline V lookup: CDR1 SGHTA, CDR2 FQGNSA. V shed 8 bases and J 0 bases; nucleotides not matched to a gene: 5. The CDR3 has 14 residues. The CDR3 DNA sequence: TGTGCCAGCCTTCAGCGGGGTAGCACAGATACGCAGTATTTT. It specifies CASLQRGSTDTQYF.

The chain links TRBV20-1 to TRBJ2-1, with D perhaps TRBD1 or TRBD2 (5 bases each). The ends were cut back, 3 bases at V and 9 bases at J, with 15 bases in the middle. The V gene's germline CDR1 is DFQATT and CDR2 SNEGSKA (reference sequence). The CDR3 is 13 amino acids. In nucleotides, the CDR3 is TGCAGTGCTAGTTCCCCGGGGCTGCTTGAGCAGTTCTTC. Translating gives CSASSPGLLEQFF.

The chain has TRBV7-8 and TRBJ1-1; D gene uncertain. V lost 1 base and J 1 base, leaving 4 bases between the germline ends. Germline CDR1 SGHVS, CDR2 FQNEAQ. This CDR3 contains 13 residues. CDR3 sequence: CASSLDRNTEAFF. In nucleotides, the CDR3 is TGTGCCAGCAGCTTAGACAGGAACACTGAAGCTTTCTTT.

V and J are TRBV6-5 and TRBJ1-4; TRBD1 aligns across 7 bases. The CDR3 has 16 amino acids. Trimming took 0 bases from V and 3 from J; bases not matched to a gene: 4. The germline V gene encodes CDR1 MNHEY and CDR2 SVGAGI. The CDR3, as DNA: TGTGCCAGCAGTTACTCGAAGGGGGCTCCTAATGAAAAACTGTTTTTT. Translating gives CASSYSKGAPNEKLFF.

The chain couples TRBV18 to TRBJ2-5; D unresolved. The CDR3 has 15 residues. The V end lost 0 bases, the J end lost 3 bases, and 11 bases lay between the germline ends. The V gene's germline CDR1 is KGHSH and CDR2 LQKENI. Here the CDR3 DNA reads TGTGCCAGCTCACCACCGTGGGCAGCCAAAGAGACCCAGTACTTC. Translating it yields CASSPPWAAKETQYF.

V and J are TRBV5-4 and TRBJ1-4; D might be TRBD1 (5 bases). The CDR3 is 15 residues long. Germline loops: CDR1 SGHNT, CDR2 YYREEE (reference sequence). V shed 1 base and J shed 6 bases, with 13 bases lying between them. The CDR3 DNA reads as TGTGCCAGCAGCTTGAAATCGGGAGGGGATGAAAAACTGTTTTTT. This translates into CASSLKSGGDEKLFF.

This chain connects TRBV4-1 to TRBJ2-7, with 9 bases lining up with TRBD1. J lost 2 bases, V lost 4 bases, and 3 bases had no gene match. The CDR3 is made up of 14 amino acids. Germline CDR1 reads MGHRA; CDR2 reads YSYEKL. CDR3 sequence reads: CASSLGQGTYEQYF. The CDR3 DNA reads TGCGCCAGCAGCCTTGGACAGGGGACCTACGAGCAGTACTTC.

The genes are TRBV4-2 and TRBJ1-2; 7 bases line up with TRBD1. After removal of 4 bases from V and 8 bases from J, the junction contained 10 bases not matched to a gene. The CDR3 contains 14 residues. Germline V CDR1 and CDR2: LGHNA, YNFKEQ. CDR3 coding DNA: TGTGCCAGCAGCCTTATCAACGGACAGGACGGCTACACCTTC. This gives the protein CASSLINGQDGYTF.

The V and J genes are TRBV7-2 and TRBJ1-2, with a tentative D call TRBD1 (5 bases). V lost 5 bases and J lost 3, with 16 bases in between. Looked up from germline, CDR1 is SGHTA and CDR2 is FQGNSA. The CDR3 is made up of 15 amino acids. In nucleotides, the CDR3 is TGTGCCAGCAGCCCGGGACTGACTAGTCACTATGGCTACACCTTC. Amino acid sequence: CASSPGLTSHYGYTF.

V gene TRBV4-1 combines with J gene TRBJ1-1; a possible D gene is TRBD1 (6 bases). Trimming stripped 0 bases from V and 12 bases from J, with 17 bases between. The CDR3 has 14 amino acids. Per the germline V gene, CDR1 is MGHRA and CDR2 is YSYEKL. CDR3 loop: CASSQDPTGLSSFF. The CDR3 bases are TGCGCCAGCAGCCAAGACCCCACAGGGCTCTCGTCTTTCTTT.

The CDR3 protein is CASSLTGLDGYTF. CDR3 nucleotide sequence: TGTGCCAGCAGTTTAACAGGGTTAGACGGCTACACCTTC. The V and J genes are TRBV12-3 or TRBV12-4 and TRBJ1-2, with D tentatively TRBD1 (6 bases). V was clipped by 2 bases and J by 8 bases, with 12 bases between them. This CDR3 is built from 13 residues.

For the CDR3, the DNA is TGTGCCAGCAGCTTTTCTGTATATGGCTACACCTTC. Its protein product is CASSFSVYGYTF. V is TRBV7-9 and J is TRBJ1-2; D remains unclear. Germline V gene sequence: CDR1 SEHNR, CDR2 FQNEAQ (reference sequence). Trimming stripped 3 bases from V and 5 bases from J, with 7 bases between. This CDR3 region has 12 residues.

The chain uses TRBV2 and TRBJ1-2, with D uncertain. With 9 bases removed from V and 2 bases from J, the gap between germline ends came to 22 bases. The CDR3 sequence is 16 residues long. CDR1 is SNHLY and CDR2 is FYNNEI in the germline V gene. The CDR3 is CASLSDRWTNNYGYTF. In nucleotides, the CDR3 is TGTGCCAGTCTAAGCGATCGATGGACGAACAACTATGGCTACACCTTC.

J is TRBJ1-1 and V is TRBV6-5; D ambiguous. V lost 7 bases and J lost 3, with 12 bases in between. From germline, CDR1 is MNHEY and CDR2 SVGAGI. The length of the CDR3 is 13 residues. CDR3 sequence (DNA): TGTGCCAGCACCCCCTCCATGGACACTGAAGCTTTCTTT. Its translation is CASTPSMDTEAFF.

The chain couples TRBV2 to TRBJ1-4; D unclear. This CDR3 comprises 13 residues. The V end was cut by 7 bases, the J end by 4 bases, with 10 bases between. CDR1 SNHLY and CDR2 FYNNEI come from the germline V gene. The CDR3 DNA reads TGTGCCAGCAACTGGCAGCTTAATGAAAAACTGTTTTTT. As protein: CASNWQLNEKLFF.

In DNA form, the CDR3 reads TGTGCCAGCAGGGGACAGGGCGGCGAGACCCAGTACTTC. Residues: CASRGQGGETQYF. The chain is built from TRBV11-2 and TRBJ2-5, with 9 bases aligning to TRBD1. Germline CDR1 reads SGHAT; CDR2 reads FQNNGV. The CDR3 runs 13 residues. Trimming cost V 6 bases and J 5 bases; bases outside gene matches: 4.

V usage is TRBV7-9 and J usage is TRBJ1-2; D gene uncertain. Germline CDR1 SEHNR, CDR2 FQNEAQ (reference sequence). This CDR3 has 16 residues. The V end lost 0 bases, the J end lost 4 bases, and 15 bases lay between the germline ends. The CDR3 coding sequence is TGTGCCAGCAGCTTAGCTGCCGCAGGTCCCTCCTATGGCTACACCTTC. Its translation is CASSLAAAGPSYGYTF.

The chain links TRBV4-2 to TRBJ2-1; 8 nucleotides align to TRBD2. Germline V lookup: CDR1 LGHNA, CDR2 YNFKEQ. The CDR3 totals 15 residues. Trimming at V came to 1 base and at J to 6 bases, leaving 5 bases not matched to a gene. The CDR3 nucleotides read TGTGCCAGCAGCCAAGGTCCGGGGGGGCCCAATGAGCAGTTCTTC. This sequence encodes CASSQGPGGPNEQFF.

V and J are TRBV6-1 and TRBJ2-3; maybe TRBD1 (5 bases). CDR1 and CDR2 from the germline V gene are MNHNS and SASEGT. CDR3 length: 17 amino acids. V shed 0 bases and J shed 3 bases, with 16 bases lying between them. In DNA form, the CDR3 reads TGTGCCAGCAGTGAAGCGGGGCCCTACTTGGGGACAGATACGCAGTATTTT. Its translation: CASSEAGPYLGTDTQYF.

This clone was seen only a few times. The J gene is TRBJ2-1, the V gene TRBV5-6, with D maybe TRBD1 (6 bases). V lost 4 bases, J lost 8 bases, and 13 bases lay in between. CDR1 and CDR2 from the germline V gene are SGHDT and YYEEEE. The CDR3 extends over 13 amino acids. In nucleotides, the CDR3 is TGTGCCAGCAGCCTCACAGGGACCTATGAGCAGTTCTTC. It translates to CASSLTGTYEQFF.

The chain recombines TRBV7-9 with TRBJ2-1; weak D call: TRBD1 (6 bases). Germline loops: CDR1 SEHNR, CDR2 FQNEAQ (reference sequence). This CDR3 region has 15 residues. Trimming removed 3 bases from V and 5 bases from J, with 14 bases in between. CDR3 DNA sequence: TGTGCCAGCAGCTTTACCGGGACAAACCACAATGAGCAGTTCTTC. It is translated as CASSFTGTNHNEQFF.

This chain joins TRBV5-8 and TRBJ2-3, with 12 bases matching TRBD2. The CDR3 runs to 15 residues. Germline V gene sequence: CDR1 SGHTS, CDR2 YDEGEE. Unmatched junction bases numbered 6, after V lost 4 bases and J lost 6 bases. CDR3 region: CASSVTSGGSDTQYF. DNA of the CDR3: TGTGCCAGCAGCGTGACTAGCGGGGGTTCGGATACGCAGTATTTT.

The chain combines TRBV2 with TRBJ1-2; D call uncertain. V was trimmed by 6 bases and J by 7 bases, leaving 21 bases between them. This CDR3 comprises 15 residues. The germline CDR1 and CDR2 sequences are SNHLY and FYNNEI. The CDR3 spells CASSSYRVEGTGYTF. As DNA, the CDR3 is TGTGCCAGCAGCTCATATAGGGTTGAGGGTACTGGCTACACCTTC.